These 30 T cell receptor beta chains were all obtained from the same sample, sequenced in a study of PD-L1 blockade in urothelial cancer. Time point denoted: peripheral blood 6 weeks after treatment start. Clones were read by immunoSEQ multiplex PCR, and TCRdb kept only the in-frame ones, dropping some. The sample consists of about 30,000 clones, roughly nine tenths of them appearing once. The sample was PBMCs, taken around atezolizumab (anti-PD-L1) treatment. All receptors come from an older man with urothelial cancer.

This clone was seen a single time. The chain recombines TRBV19 with TRBJ2-2, with D possibly TRBD1 on 5 matching bases. The CDR3 has 15 amino acids. V was shortened by 1 base and J by 0 bases, with 6 bases between the two germline ends. The germline CDR1 and CDR2 sequences are LNHDA and SQIVND (reference sequence). CDR3 sequence: CASSIGQTNTGELFF. The CDR3 DNA reads TGTGCCAGTAGTATAGGACAGACGAACACCGGGGAGCTGTTTTTT.

The chain recombines TRBV5-1 with TRBJ2-1, with D perhaps matching TRBD2 (5 bases). This CDR3 region has 14 residues. Germline V lookup: CDR1 SGHRS, CDR2 YFSETQ. Trimming removed 7 bases at V and 6 bases at J, with 17 bases between. The CDR3 loop is CASQQGPSPNEQFF. The CDR3 DNA follows: TGCGCCAGCCAGCAAGGGCCTAGCCCCAATGAGCAGTTCTTC.

J is TRBJ1-2 and V is TRBV21-1. TRBV21-1 is a known pseudogene. This CDR3 contains 16 residues. Written as DNA, the CDR3 is TGTGCCAGCAGCAAAGCGTGGAGACGTCCTAACTATGGCTACACCTTC. Translating it yields CASSKAWRRPNYGYTF.

This clone was picked up one time. V and J are TRBV27 and TRBJ1-1; D unresolved. Trimming stripped 5 bases from V and 4 bases from J, with 17 bases between. Germline assignment: CDR1 MNHEY and CDR2 SMNVEV (reference sequence). The CDR3 runs 15 residues. The CDR3 protein is CASSPQAGLSTEAFF. The CDR3 DNA follows: TGTGCCAGCAGTCCCCAAGCGGGGTTGAGCACTGAAGCTTTCTTT.

The chain is built from TRBV5-1 and TRBJ2-5; no reliable D call. The V end was cut by 2 bases, the J end by 3 bases, with 5 bases between. Looked up from germline, CDR1 is SGHRS and CDR2 is YFSETQ. This CDR3 spans 12 amino acids. CDR3 protein: CASSFSEETQYF. The CDR3, as DNA: TGCGCCAGCAGCTTTTCAGAAGAGACCCAGTACTTC.

There are a few counts of this clone. The V and J genes are TRBV10-3 and TRBJ1-1; D is perhaps TRBD1 (5 bases). The CDR3 runs to 14 residues. The V gene's germline CDR1 is ENHRY and CDR2 SYGVKD. V was clipped by 6 bases and J by 1 base, with 12 bases between them. CDR3 nucleotides: TGTGCCATCAGCGAAAGGACATCGAACACTGAAGCTTTCTTT. Translated, it gives CAISERTSNTEAFF.

The chain carries TRBV28 and TRBJ1-1; possible D gene TRBD1, 5 bases. The CDR3 sequence is 14 residues long. The ends were cut back, 2 bases at V and 6 bases at J, with 13 bases in the middle. Germline CDR1 is MDHEN and CDR2 is SYDVKM. The CDR3, as DNA: TGTGCCAGCAGTTTAGGGGGGAGTGCGGCTGAAGCTTTCTTT. Translation gives CASSLGGSAAEAFF.

The J gene is TRBJ2-5, the V gene TRBV28; D is ambiguous. The length of the CDR3 is 13 residues. V dropped 9 bases and J dropped 0 bases, with 11 bases sitting between them. In germline, CDR1 is MDHEN, CDR2 SYDVKM. The DNA for the CDR3 is TGTGCCAGTCAAAAAGGAGACCAAGAGACCCAGTACTTC. Translated, it gives CASQKGDQETQYF.

J is TRBJ2-7 and V is TRBV11-2; 9 bases align to TRBD1. CDR1 and CDR2 (germline): SGHAT, FQNNGV. J gave up 4 bases and V 3 bases, and 7 bases lay outside the gene matches. The CDR3 has 15 residues. CDR3 protein: CASSFSRGQGYEQYF. CDR3 DNA: TGTGCCAGCAGCTTTAGCAGAGGACAGGGGTACGAGCAGTACTTC.

This clone was observed a single time. The V gene is TRBV7-2, the J gene TRBJ1-5; D might be TRBD1 (5 bases). The V end was cut by 1 base, the J end by 2 bases, with 12 bases between. CDR1 and CDR2 from the germline V gene are SGHTA and FQGNSA. This CDR3 is built from 16 residues. The CDR3, as DNA: TGTGCCAGCAGCTTAGGGTTTAGGGGTGGCAATCAGCCCCAGCATTTT. As protein: CASSLGFRGGNQPQHF. Looking up the rest from reference TRBV7-2 and TRBJ1-5 gives the full variable domain: GAGVSQSPSNKVTEKGKDVELRCDPISGHTALYWYRQSLGQGLEFLIYFQGNSAPDKSGLPSDRFSAERTGGSVSTLTIQRTQQEDSAVYLCASSLGFRGGNQPQHFGDGTRLSIL.

The chain employs TRBV27 and TRBJ2-3; 11 positions match TRBD2. CDR1 and CDR2 (germline): MNHEY, SMNVEV (reference sequence). The CDR3 sequence is 15 residues long. Trimming at V came to 4 bases and at J to 5 bases, leaving 5 bases not matched to a gene. CDR3 nucleotide sequence: TGTGCCAGCAGTTCCCTAGCGGGAGGCGGAGATACGCAGTATTTT. Translating it yields CASSSLAGGGDTQYF.

This clone turned up a few times. The V and J genes are TRBV5-6 and TRBJ1-1; no clear D. CDR3 length equals 14 residues. V lost 1 base and J 2 bases, leaving 9 bases between the germline ends. Germline V gene sequence: CDR1 SGHDT, CDR2 YYEEEE. The CDR3 protein is CASSLRRLNTEAFF. DNA of the CDR3: TGTGCCAGCAGCTTGAGGAGACTTAACACTGAAGCTTTCTTT.

The chain couples TRBV6-1 to TRBJ2-2, with 8 bases matching TRBD1. From germline, CDR1 is MNHNS and CDR2 SASEGT. V lost 4 bases, J lost 5 bases, and 9 bases stayed unmatched. CDR3 size: 16 residues. CDR3 loop: CASSGRQGARTGELFF. CDR3 DNA: TGTGCCAGCAGTGGTAGGCAGGGGGCGAGAACCGGGGAGCTGTTTTTT.

V gene TRBV19 combines with J gene TRBJ1-1; 9 bases agree with TRBD1. With 7 bases clipped from V and 3 bases from J, the junction kept 3 bases outside the gene matches. The CDR3 covers 13 residues. CDR1 LNHDA and CDR2 SQIVND come from the germline V gene (reference sequence). CDR3 loop: CASNGQGYTEAFF. The CDR3 coding sequence is TGTGCCAGTAACGGACAGGGGTACACTGAAGCTTTCTTT.

This chain uses TRBV30 with TRBJ1-4; no firm D call. Trimming took 1 base from V and 7 from J, leaving 10 bases between them. This CDR3 region has 13 residues. The germline V gene encodes CDR1 GTSNPN and CDR2 SVGIG (reference sequence). DNA of the CDR3: TGTGCCTGGAGTGGGAGGACTTTTGAAAAACTGTTTTTT. Amino acids: CAWSGRTFEKLFF.

The V and J genes are TRBV6-1 and TRBJ2-1; 9 nucleotides align to TRBD1. The J segment lost 5 bases and the V segment lost 8 bases, leaving 7 bases of the junction unmatched. Germline V gene data show CDR1 as MNHNS and CDR2 as SASEGT. This CDR3 has 14 amino acids. The CDR3 loop reads CASQDRGPNNEQFF. The DNA for the CDR3 is TGTGCCAGCCAGGACAGGGGACCCAACAATGAGCAGTTCTTC.

CDR3 DNA: TGTGCCAGCATCAGACAGGGGGTCTATGGCTACACCTTC. This sequence encodes CASIRQGVYGYTF. The chain joins TRBV6-1 to TRBJ1-2, with 9 bases lining up with TRBD1. CDR3 length equals 13 residues. Germline CDR1 and CDR2: MNHNS and SASEGT. The V gene end was trimmed by 7 bases and the J gene end by 4 bases; junction bases not matched to a gene: 4.

This clone has just one count. The chain recombines TRBV4-1 with TRBJ2-7; the match to TRBD2 covers 12 bases. The germline V gene has CDR1 MGHRA and CDR2 YSYEKL. V lost 4 bases, J lost 4 bases, and 8 bases stayed unmatched. The CDR3 covers 16 residues. The CDR3 sequence is CASSPSSGRGEYEQYF. CDR3 DNA sequence: TGCGCCAGCAGCCCCTCTAGCGGGAGGGGGGAGTACGAGCAGTACTTC.

This chain joins TRBV5-1 and TRBJ1-2; 7 bases line up with TRBD1. Per the germline V gene, CDR1 is SGHRS and CDR2 is YFSETQ. Trimming cost V 0 bases and J 7 bases; bases outside gene matches: 9. This CDR3 spans 15 amino acids. The CDR3 bases are TGCGCCAGCAGCTTGGAAGAGGCCCAGGGGGGTGGCTACACCTTC. It codes for CASSLEEAQGGGYTF.

V and J are TRBV4-1 and TRBJ2-7; the match to TRBD2 covers 9 bases. Germline trimming cut 1 base from V and 0 bases from J; bases unmatched to any gene: 7. Per germline, CDR1 MGHRA and CDR2 YSYEKL. The CDR3 runs 17 residues. CDR3 residues: CASSQGIAGVSSYEQYF. The CDR3 nucleotides read TGCGCCAGCAGCCAAGGAATAGCGGGAGTATCCTCCTACGAGCAGTACTTC.

This clone qualifies as medium-sized. The chain combines TRBV6-5 with TRBJ1-4, with D unclear. CDR3 size: 14 residues. The V end was cut by 6 bases, the J end by 3 bases, with 11 bases between. Germline-derived CDR1 and CDR2 are MNHEY and SVGAGI. Here the CDR3 reads CASSPAVPNEKLFF. As DNA, the CDR3 is TGTGCCAGCAGCCCCGCAGTACCTAATGAAAAACTGTTTTTT.

The V call is TRBV5-6, the J call TRBJ2-5; TRBD2 matches 14 bases. Per germline, CDR1 SGHDT and CDR2 YYEEEE. This CDR3 is built from 15 residues. Unmatched junction bases numbered 3, after V lost 3 bases and J lost 5 bases. The CDR3: CASSSGLAGAETQYF. The CDR3 bases are TGTGCCAGCAGCTCGGGACTAGCGGGAGCCGAGACCCAGTACTTC.

The chain employs TRBV5-1 and TRBJ2-1, with 13 bases that match TRBD2. CDR1 and CDR2 from the germline V gene are SGHRS and YFSETQ. J gave up 6 bases and V 4 bases, and 4 bases lay outside the gene matches. The CDR3 length is 15 residues. In DNA form, the CDR3 reads TGCGCCAGCAGCCTTGGACTAGCGGGAGTCAATGAGCAGTTCTTC. It encodes CASSLGLAGVNEQFF.

V gene TRBV5-6 combines with J gene TRBJ2-7; unclear D gene. Looked up from germline, CDR1 is SGHDT and CDR2 is YYEEEE. V was pared by 0 bases and J by 3 bases, with 7 bases between. The CDR3 runs to 13 residues. CDR3 bases: TGTGCCAGCAGCTTGGATCTTTTCTACGAGCAGTACTTC. It codes for CASSLDLFYEQYF. The full variable domain, completed using reference TRBV5-6 and TRBJ2-7, is DAGVTQSPTHLIKTRGQQVTLRCSPKSGHDTVSWYQQALGQGPQFIFQYYEEEERQRGNFPDRFSGHQFPNYSSELNVNALLLGDSALYLCASSLDLFYEQYFGPGTRLTVT.

V usage is TRBV11-2 and J usage is TRBJ2-1, with D possibly matching TRBD1 (6 bases). Germline CDR1 and CDR2: SGHAT and FQNNGV. Trimming shortened V by 5 bases and J by 0 bases, and 11 bases separated the two germline ends. The CDR3 spans 15 residues. The CDR3, as DNA: TGTGCCAGCAGCCCGGACAGTTACTCCTACAATGAGCAGTTCTTC. Translated, it gives CASSPDSYSYNEQFF.

The chain employs TRBV2 and TRBJ2-4; 8 bases are a match to TRBD1. The ends lost 6 bases at V and 5 bases at J; junction bases unmatched: 9. Germline V gene sequence: CDR1 SNHLY, CDR2 FYNNEI. CDR3 length: 15 amino acids. The DNA for the CDR3 is TGTGCCAGCAGGACTGGGGACAGGATCCAAAACATTCAGTACTTC. Protein sequence: CASRTGDRIQNIQYF.

The chain carries TRBV10-3 and TRBJ1-1; 10 nucleotides line up with TRBD1. Trimming removed 6 bases from V and 6 bases from J; junction bases left unmatched: 7. This CDR3 is built from 14 residues. CDR1 and CDR2 from the germline V gene are ENHRY and SYGVKD. In nucleotides, the CDR3 is TGTGCCATCAGCGTCGGACAGGGGGGCGCTGAAGCTTTCTTT. This sequence encodes CAISVGQGGAEAFF.

The CDR3 region is CASSFSGSSYNEQFF. The CDR3 DNA sequence: TGTGCCAGCTCATTTAGCGGGAGCTCCTACAATGAGCAGTTCTTC. The gene calls are TRBV18 and TRBJ2-1, with TRBD2 matching over 9 bases. Germline loops: CDR1 KGHSH, CDR2 LQKENI. This CDR3 has 15 residues. Trimming at V came to 5 bases and at J to 0 bases, leaving 2 bases not matched to a gene. Complete variable domain (other parts from reference TRBV18 and TRBJ2-1): NAGVMQNPRHLVRRRGQEARLRCSPMKGHSHVYWYRQLPEEGLKFMVYLQKENIIDESGMPKERFSAEFPKEGPSILRIQQVVRGDSAAYFCASSFSGSSYNEQFFGPGTRLTVL.

This rearrangement joins TRBV18 to TRBJ1-5, with 10 positions matching TRBD1. CDR3 length: 16 residues. V was clipped by 5 bases and J by 2 bases; unmatched bases: 6. Looked up from germline, CDR1 is KGHSH and CDR2 is LQKENI. The DNA of the CDR3 is TGTGCCAGCTCAGCCGACAGGGGGCCGGGCAATCAGCCCCAGCATTTT. It translates to CASSADRGPGNQPQHF.

The V and J genes are TRBV7-2 and TRBJ2-2, with 8 bases aligning to TRBD2. CDR1 and CDR2 (germline): SGHTA, FQGNSA. There are 13 residues in the CDR3. Trimming cost V 8 bases and J 9 bases; bases outside gene matches: 8. CDR3 region: CASGSGGPRELFF. The CDR3 DNA reads as TGTGCCAGCGGGTCGGGAGGGCCCCGGGAGCTGTTTTTT.